These 32 T cell receptor beta chains were all obtained from the same sample, sequenced in a study of technical replicates of blood from four donors. Here immunoSEQ multiplex PCR was the method, and the copy in TCRdb shows in-frame clones only, minus some. The sample has around 97,000 clones; about 95% are singletons. Sequencing was performed on T cells isolated from PBMCs. These receptor sequences come from a human donor in good health.

The CDR3 protein is CASTTTGEQFF. The CDR3 DNA is TGCGCCAGCACCACAACGGGGGAGCAGTTCTTC. This chain uses TRBV5-1 with TRBJ2-1, with a weak D call TRBD2 (5 bases). Trimming stripped 6 bases from V and 10 bases from J, with 11 bases between. Germline CDR1 reads SGHRS; CDR2 reads YFSETQ. This CDR3 contains 11 residues. The whole variable domain, filled in from reference TRBV5-1 and TRBJ2-1, reads KAGVTQTPRYLIKTRGQQVTLSCSPISGHRSVSWYQQTPGQGLQFLFEYFSETQRNKGNFPGRFSGRQFSNSRSEMNVSTLELGDSALYLCASTTTGEQFFGPGTRLTVL.

The V and J genes are TRBV30 and TRBJ2-2; perhaps TRBD2 as D (6 bases). CDR3 length equals 13 residues. With 5 bases removed from V and 1 base from J, the gap between germline ends came to 8 bases. Germline assignment: CDR1 GTSNPN and CDR2 SVGIG (reference sequence). This CDR3 is CAWPRENTGELFF. CDR3 bases: TGTGCCTGGCCGCGGGAGAACACCGGGGAGCTGTTTTTT.

The chain combines TRBV27 with TRBJ2-7; 8 nucleotides line up with TRBD2. J was trimmed by 4 bases and V by 2 bases; bases with no gene match: 4. Germline lookup yields CDR1 MNHEY and CDR2 SMNVEV (reference sequence). The CDR3 is 14 residues long. The CDR3 loop reads CASSLSGSLYEQYF. CDR3 in DNA: TGTGCCAGCAGTTTAAGCGGGAGCCTTTACGAGCAGTACTTC.

The rearrangement joins TRBV30 to TRBJ2-1; 7 bases fit TRBD1. The CDR3 consists of 14 residues. Germline assignment: CDR1 GTSNPN and CDR2 SVGIG (reference sequence). V lost 5 bases and J lost 7; bases outside the gene matches: 11. The CDR3 spells CAWGLTGLLNEQFF. CDR3 sequence (DNA): TGTGCCTGGGGATTGACAGGGCTTTTAAATGAGCAGTTCTTC.

The chain is built from TRBV6-4 and TRBJ2-1, with 7 bases matching TRBD2. This CDR3 is 18 amino acids long. Germline V gene sequence: CDR1 MRHNA, CDR2 SNTAGT. V lost 6 bases and J lost 0; bases outside the gene matches: 14. This CDR3 is CASSAHLLAVFSYNEQFF. The CDR3 coding sequence is TGTGCCAGCAGCGCCCATTTGCTAGCGGTTTTCTCCTACAATGAGCAGTTCTTC.

The rearrangement links TRBV15 to TRBJ2-7; D not certain. The CDR3 covers 16 residues. The V end was cut by 6 bases, the J end by 2 bases, with 20 bases between. Germline values: CDR1 LNHNV, CDR2 YYDKDF (reference sequence). CDR3 residues: CATSPISGALTYEQYF. As DNA, the CDR3 is TGTGCCACCAGTCCTATCAGTGGAGCCCTTACCTACGAGCAGTACTTC.

The chain uses TRBV30 and TRBJ2-1; 9 bases map to TRBD2. Germline V lookup: CDR1 GTSNPN, CDR2 SVGIG (reference sequence). With 0 bases clipped from V and 5 bases from J, the junction kept 5 bases outside the gene matches. The CDR3 covers 15 residues. CDR3 amino acids: CAWSVGAGGHNEQFF. Written as DNA, the CDR3 is TGTGCCTGGAGTGTGGGAGCGGGAGGTCACAATGAGCAGTTCTTC.

The chain recombines TRBV7-8 with TRBJ2-5, with 8 bases matching TRBD2. The CDR3 sequence is 13 residues long. V was clipped by 5 bases and J by 6 bases; unmatched bases: 5. Per germline, CDR1 SGHVS and CDR2 FQNEAQ. The DNA of the CDR3 is TGTGCCAGCAGCGCGGGACTAGAGCAGACCCAGTACTTC. Translated, it gives CASSAGLEQTQYF.

The chain employs TRBV5-4 and TRBJ2-1; perhaps TRBD2 as D (6 bases). The CDR3 loop spans 14 amino acids. CDR1 and CDR2 from the germline V gene are SGHNT and YYREEE (reference sequence). V was trimmed by 2 bases and J by 8 bases, leaving 14 bases between them. CDR3 amino acids: CASSLPGEEDEQFF. The CDR3 DNA follows: TGTGCCAGCAGCTTACCGGGAGAGGAAGATGAGCAGTTCTTC.

This sequence joins TRBV30 and TRBJ2-7; 7 bases line up with TRBD1. Germline V gene sequence: CDR1 GTSNPN, CDR2 SVGIG (reference sequence). The CDR3 loop spans 11 amino acids. Unmatched junction bases numbered 8, after V lost 8 bases and J lost 7 bases. The CDR3 DNA follows: TGTGCCCGGGGACAGCCTTGGGAGCAGTACTTC. Encoded protein: CARGQPWEQYF.

V and J are TRBV7-2 and TRBJ1-4; D possibly corresponds to TRBD1 (6 bases). CDR1 SGHTA and CDR2 FQGNSA come from the germline V gene. Trimming shortened V by 1 base and J by 5 bases, and 8 bases separated the two germline ends. The CDR3 extends over 14 amino acids. CDR3 sequence (DNA): TGTGCCAGCAGCTTAGTGGGGGCGAATGAAAAACTGTTTTTT. Encoded protein: CASSLVGANEKLFF. Filled out from reference TRBV7-2 and TRBJ1-4, the complete variable domain reads GAGVSQSPSNKVTEKGKDVELRCDPISGHTALYWYRQSLGQGLEFLIYFQGNSAPDKSGLPSDRFSAERTGGSVSTLTIQRTQQEDSAVYLCASSLVGANEKLFFGSGTQLSVL.

This chain links TRBV9 with TRBJ1-1; TRBD1 might be the D (5 bases). Trimming removed 0 bases from V and 4 bases from J, with 7 bases in between. CDR1 is SGDLS, CDR2 YYNGEE, per germline. This CDR3 has 13 amino acids. Here the CDR3 DNA reads TGTGCCAGCAGCGTAGCTGGGGCCACTGAAGCTTTCTTT. As protein: CASSVAGATEAFF.

The genes are TRBV2 and TRBJ2-6; D is unclear. CDR1 and CDR2 from the germline V gene are SNHLY and FYNNEI. V was shortened by 3 bases and J by 4 bases, with 13 bases between the two germline ends. The CDR3 runs to 16 residues. The CDR3 spells CASSESLEAGANVLTF. CDR3 coding DNA: TGTGCCAGCAGTGAGAGTCTCGAGGCAGGGGCCAACGTCCTGACTTTC.

This chain joins TRBV5-5 and TRBJ2-3; 14 bases agree with TRBD2. This CDR3 has 16 amino acids. The V gene's germline CDR1 is SGHKS and CDR2 YYEKEE (reference sequence). V dropped 4 bases and J dropped 4; count of bases not matched to a gene: 5. CDR3 protein: CASSPGTSGSSDTQYF. As DNA, the CDR3 is TGTGCCAGCAGCCCCGGGACTAGCGGGAGTTCAGATACGCAGTATTTT.

The chain carries TRBV7-9 and TRBJ2-7; TRBD2 agrees at 11 bases. Germline V gene sequence: CDR1 SEHNR, CDR2 FQNEAQ (reference sequence). Trimming removed 4 bases from V and 4 bases from J; junction bases left unmatched: 18. There are 19 residues in the CDR3. The CDR3 bases are TGTGCCAGCAGCTCCAGCCGGGGGAGTACTAGCGGGAGTAGGTACGAGCAGTACTTC. This encodes CASSSSRGSTSGSRYEQYF.

The chain recombines TRBV7-2 with TRBJ2-7, with D unclear. V shed 3 bases and J shed 1 base, with 7 bases lying between them. The CDR3 consists of 13 residues. Per the germline V gene, CDR1 is SGHTA and CDR2 is FQGNSA. DNA of the CDR3: TGTGCCAGCAGCTTGCACTATTCCTACGAGCAGTACTTC. This sequence encodes CASSLHYSYEQYF.

This chain uses TRBV9 with TRBJ2-7; 8 positions match TRBD1. Trimming cost V 0 bases and J 6 bases; bases outside gene matches: 5. The V gene's germline CDR1 is SGDLS and CDR2 YYNGEE. The CDR3 sequence is 14 residues long. CDR3 in DNA: TGTGCCAGCAGCGTAGTGGCAGGGGGCCGCGAGCAGTACTTC. It encodes CASSVVAGGREQYF. The complete variable domain, with remaining parts taken from reference TRBV9 and TRBJ2-7, reads DSGVTQTPKHLITATGQRVTLRCSPRSGDLSVYWYQQSLDQGLQFLIQYYNGEERAKGNILERFSAQQFPDLHSELNLSSLELGDSALYFCASSVVAGGREQYFGPGTRLTVT.

This chain joins TRBV5-1 and TRBJ2-7; 9 bases fit TRBD1. CDR1 and CDR2 from the germline V gene are SGHRS and YFSETQ. V was pared by 3 bases and J by 5 bases, with 3 bases of the junction left unmatched. CDR3 length: 13 residues. The CDR3 coding sequence is TGCGCCAGCAGCTCGTGGACAGGGGACGAGCAGTACTTC. This gives the protein CASSSWTGDEQYF.

J is TRBJ2-1 and V is TRBV19; 10 bases map to TRBD2. This CDR3 comprises 15 residues. Per the germline V gene, CDR1 is LNHDA and CDR2 is SQIVND (reference sequence). The V and J ends lost 5 bases and 4 bases, in that order; junction bases with no gene match: 5. The CDR3 DNA follows: TGTGCCAGTAGTGTCCTAGCGGGAGAGTACAATGAGCAGTTCTTC. Amino acid sequence: CASSVLAGEYNEQFF.

The chain uses TRBV6-5 and TRBJ2-1, with 7 bases lining up with TRBD1. The CDR3 has 12 residues. After removal of 5 bases from V and 7 bases from J, the junction contained 2 bases not matched to a gene. Germline CDR1 and CDR2: MNHEY and SVGAGI. CDR3 sequence: CASSTGANEQFF. CDR3 DNA: TGTGCCAGCAGTACAGGGGCGAATGAGCAGTTCTTC.

This clone occurred once. The chain joins TRBV2 to TRBJ2-3; TRBD1 might be the D (7 bases). Between the trimmed V and J ends, which lost 6 bases and 4 bases, there was a span of 14 bases. Germline V gene data show CDR1 as SNHLY and CDR2 as FYNNEI. The CDR3 runs 14 residues. The CDR3 reads CASREGAVADTQYF. The CDR3 bases are TGTGCCAGCAGGGAGGGGGCAGTCGCAGATACGCAGTATTTT.

This chain links TRBV6-5 with TRBJ2-1; 7 positions match TRBD2. The junction had 8 bases not matched to a gene; V was cut back by 7 bases and J by 2 bases. Germline V gene lookup returns CDR1 MNHEY and CDR2 SVGAGI. This CDR3 region has 15 residues. DNA for the CDR3: TGTGCCAGCACCTATACCGGGGGGACCTACAATGAGCAGTTCTTC. Translating it yields CASTYTGGTYNEQFF.

The chain joins TRBV29-1 to TRBJ1-2; tentatively, D is TRBD1 (6 bases). V was cut by 6 bases and J by 4 bases, with 15 bases left in between. Germline assignment: CDR1 SQVTM and CDR2 ANQGSEA. The CDR3 spans 13 residues. The CDR3 region has the DNA TGCAGCGTCCCCCGGGACATATCCTATGGCTACACCTTC. This sequence encodes CSVPRDISYGYTF.

This chain uses TRBV15 with TRBJ2-1; tentative D call: TRBD2 (5 bases). Germline CDR1 and CDR2: LNHNV and YYDKDF (reference sequence). CDR3 length: 19 residues. Trimming removed 1 base from V and 3 bases from J, with 22 bases in between. CDR3: CATSRAFTAELELYNEQFF. As DNA, the CDR3 is TGTGCCACCAGCAGAGCCTTTACGGCGGAACTAGAGCTCTACAATGAGCAGTTCTTC.

The J gene is TRBJ2-7, the V gene TRBV7-2, with 7 positions matching TRBD2. The CDR3 totals 15 residues. With V trimmed by 5 bases and J by 2 bases, 9 bases remained unmatched. Germline V gives CDR1 SGHTA, CDR2 FQGNSA. The CDR3 region is CASSGSLAATYEQYF. CDR3 nucleotides: TGTGCCAGCAGCGGCAGTCTAGCGGCCACCTACGAGCAGTACTTC.

This chain joins TRBV28 and TRBJ1-5; tentatively, D is TRBD1 (5 bases). Trimming removed 3 bases from V and 1 base from J, with 10 bases in between. The CDR3 runs 15 residues. Germline V lookup: CDR1 MDHEN, CDR2 SYDVKM. The CDR3 nucleotides read TGTGCCAGCAGTTTCGGGGGTGGGAGCAATCAGCCCCAGCATTTT. It translates to CASSFGGGSNQPQHF.

The chain couples TRBV11-2 to TRBJ2-1; 8 bases agree with TRBD2. J was trimmed by 7 bases and V by 1 base; bases with no gene match: 9. Germline CDR1 reads SGHAT; CDR2 reads FQNNGV. The length of the CDR3 is 16 residues. The CDR3 here is CASSLGRREVGNEQFF. CDR3 bases: TGTGCCAGCAGCTTAGGAAGGCGGGAGGTAGGTAATGAGCAGTTCTTC.

The chain links TRBV7-9 to TRBJ1-2, with 7 positions matching TRBD1. Germline V CDR1 and CDR2: SEHNR, FQNEAQ (reference sequence). The CDR3 sequence is 17 residues long. V trimming: 4 bases; J trimming: 7 bases; junction bases outside the gene matches: 18. The DNA for the CDR3 is TGTGCCAGCAGCTCGGGGGGGACACAGGGGATCATCTCTGGCTACACCTTC. Translating gives CASSSGGTQGIISGYTF.

A remark on this clone: The junction departs from the called germline gene at one end, perhaps through a read error. The chain employs TRBV28 and TRBJ2-7, with a possible D match to TRBD2 (7 bases). CDR3 length: 13 amino acids. Per germline, CDR1 MDHEN and CDR2 SYDVKM. CDR3 nucleotide sequence: TGTGCCAGCAGAGCGGGACAATCCTACGGGCAGTACTTC. Residues: CASRAGQSYGQYF.

The V gene is TRBV18, the J gene TRBJ2-2; a weak D match, TRBD1 (6 bases). Germline values: CDR1 KGHSH, CDR2 LQKENI. There are 17 residues in the CDR3. Trimming removed 0 bases at V and 1 base at J, with 12 bases between. The CDR3 region has the DNA TGTGCCAGCTCACCACCTGTAGGACAGAGGAACACCGGGGAGCTGTTTTTT. This translates into CASSPPVGQRNTGELFF.

The CDR3 here is CATSGSGRINTGELFF. For the CDR3, the DNA is TGTGCCACAAGTGGGAGCGGGAGGATTAACACCGGGGAGCTGTTTTTT. This chain uses TRBV2 with TRBJ2-2, with TRBD2 matching 9 bases. CDR3 length equals 16 residues. Germline-derived CDR1 and CDR2 are SNHLY and FYNNEI. V shed 10 bases, J shed 2 bases, and the junction held 11 bases outside the gene matches.

The V and J genes are TRBV10-3 and TRBJ2-3; D gene unclear. The germline V gene encodes CDR1 ENHRY and CDR2 SYGVKD. The germline V and J ends were trimmed by 3 bases and 4 bases, with 2 bases remaining between them. The length of the CDR3 is 11 residues. The CDR3 bases are TGTGCCATCAGTGACGCAGATACGCAGTATTTT. This encodes CAISDADTQYF.